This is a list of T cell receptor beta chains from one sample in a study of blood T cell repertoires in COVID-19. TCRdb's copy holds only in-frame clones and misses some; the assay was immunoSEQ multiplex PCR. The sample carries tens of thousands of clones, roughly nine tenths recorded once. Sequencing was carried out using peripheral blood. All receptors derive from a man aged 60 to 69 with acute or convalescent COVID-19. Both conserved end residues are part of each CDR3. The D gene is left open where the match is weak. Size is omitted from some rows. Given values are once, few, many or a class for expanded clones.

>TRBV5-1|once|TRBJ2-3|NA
CASSLEGHGSTDTQYF
TGCGCCAGCAGCTTGGAGGGGCACGGTAGCACAGATACGCAGTATTTT
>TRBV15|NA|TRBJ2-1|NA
CATSRERGISYNEQFF
TGTGCCACCAGCAGAGAGAGGGGGATATCCTACAATGAGCAGTTCTTC
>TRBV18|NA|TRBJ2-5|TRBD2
CASSPSTSGETQYF
TGTGCCAGCTCACCATCGACTAGCGGGGAAACCCAGTACTTC
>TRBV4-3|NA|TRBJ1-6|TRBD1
CASSPRDRQANSPLHF
TGCGCCAGCAGCCCGAGGGACAGGCAAGCGAATTCACCCCTCCACTTT
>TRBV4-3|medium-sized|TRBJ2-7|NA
CASSQDSLSYEQYF
TGCGCCAGCAGCCAAGATTCCCTCTCCTACGAGCAGTACTTC
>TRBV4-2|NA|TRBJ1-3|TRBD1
CASSQAGQAGNTIYF
TGTGCCAGCAGCCAAGCCGGACAGGCTGGAAACACCATATATTTT
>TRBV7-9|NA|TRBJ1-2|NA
CASSLEVWGRPYTF
TGTGCCAGCAGCTTAGAAGTTTGGGGGCGCCCCTACACCTTC
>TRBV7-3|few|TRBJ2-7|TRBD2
CASSLSGSVHEQYF
TGTGCCAGCAGCTTAAGCGGGAGCGTCCACGAGCAGTACTTC
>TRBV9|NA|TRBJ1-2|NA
CASSVHRTEGFHGYTF
TGTGCCAGCAGCGTCCATAGGACGGAGGGCTTCCATGGCTACACCTTC
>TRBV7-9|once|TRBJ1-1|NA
CASSWTENTEAFF
TGTGCCAGCAGCTGGACAGAGAACACTGAAGCTTTCTTT
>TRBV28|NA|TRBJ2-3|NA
CASSFTGLLTDTQYF
TGTGCCAGCAGTTTTACGGGACTCCTCACAGATACGCAGTATTTT
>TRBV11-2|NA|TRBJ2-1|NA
CASSLDIQRDNEQFF
TGTGCCAGCAGCTTAGATATCCAGCGGGACAATGAGCAGTTCTTC
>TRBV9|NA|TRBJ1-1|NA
CASSATRGTEAFF
TGTGCCAGCAGCGCAACTAGGGGGACTGAAGCTTTCTTT
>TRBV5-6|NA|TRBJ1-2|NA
CASSPGHRGYTF
TGTGCCAGCAGCCCGGGACACCGTGGCTACACCTTC